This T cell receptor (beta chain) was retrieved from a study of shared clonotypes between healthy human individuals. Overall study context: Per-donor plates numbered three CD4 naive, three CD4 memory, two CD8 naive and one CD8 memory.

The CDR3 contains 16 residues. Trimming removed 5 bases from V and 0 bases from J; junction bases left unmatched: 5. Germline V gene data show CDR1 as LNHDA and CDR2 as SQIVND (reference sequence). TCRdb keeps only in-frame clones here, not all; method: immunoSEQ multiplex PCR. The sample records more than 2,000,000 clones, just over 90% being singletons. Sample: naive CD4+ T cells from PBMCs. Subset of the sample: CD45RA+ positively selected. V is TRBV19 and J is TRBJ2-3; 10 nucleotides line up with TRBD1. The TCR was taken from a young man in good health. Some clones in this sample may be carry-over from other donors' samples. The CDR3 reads CASSYGTGASTDTQYF. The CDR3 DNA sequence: TGTGCCAGTAGTTACGGGACAGGGGCTAGCACAGATACGCAGTATTTT.